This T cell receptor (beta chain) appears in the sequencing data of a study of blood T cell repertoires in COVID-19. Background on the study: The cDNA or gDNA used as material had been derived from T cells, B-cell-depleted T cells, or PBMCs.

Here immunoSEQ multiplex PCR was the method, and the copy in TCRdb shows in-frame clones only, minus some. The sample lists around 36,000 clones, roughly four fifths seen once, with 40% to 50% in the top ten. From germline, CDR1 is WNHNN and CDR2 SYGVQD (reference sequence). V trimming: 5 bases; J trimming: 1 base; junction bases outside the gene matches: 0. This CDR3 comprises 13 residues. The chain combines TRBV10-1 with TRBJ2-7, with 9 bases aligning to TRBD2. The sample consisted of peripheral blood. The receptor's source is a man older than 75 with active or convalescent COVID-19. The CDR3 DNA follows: TGCGCCAGCAGTAGCGGGAGGTCCTACGAGCAGTACTTC. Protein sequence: CASSSGRSYEQYF.